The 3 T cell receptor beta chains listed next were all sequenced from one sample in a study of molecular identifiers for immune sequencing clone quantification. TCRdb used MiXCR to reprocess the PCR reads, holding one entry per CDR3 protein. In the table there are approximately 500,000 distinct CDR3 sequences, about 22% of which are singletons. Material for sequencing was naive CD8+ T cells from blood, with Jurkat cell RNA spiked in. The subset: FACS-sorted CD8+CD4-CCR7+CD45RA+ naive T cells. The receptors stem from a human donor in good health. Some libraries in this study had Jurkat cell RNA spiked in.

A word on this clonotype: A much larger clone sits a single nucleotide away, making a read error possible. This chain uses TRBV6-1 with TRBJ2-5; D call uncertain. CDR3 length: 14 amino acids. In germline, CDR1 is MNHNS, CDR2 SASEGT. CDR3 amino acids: CANSERVTQETQYF. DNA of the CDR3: TGTGCCAACAGTGAAAGGGTCACTCAAGAGACCCAGTACTTC.

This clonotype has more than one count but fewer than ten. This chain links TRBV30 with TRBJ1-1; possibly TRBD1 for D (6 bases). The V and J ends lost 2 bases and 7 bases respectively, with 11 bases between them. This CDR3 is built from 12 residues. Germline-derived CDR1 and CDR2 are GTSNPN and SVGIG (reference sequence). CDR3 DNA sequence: TGTGCCTGGAGTCCGGGGGGCGTTGAAGCTTTCTTT. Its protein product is CAWSPGGVEAFF.

CDR3 region: CASTPLSSGNTIYF. The DNA of the CDR3 is TGTGCCAGCACCCCCCTAAGCTCTGGAAACACCATATATTTT. This sequence joins TRBV6-5 and TRBJ1-3; the D is unclear. V shed 7 bases and J shed 0 bases, with 10 bases lying between them. CDR3 length equals 14 residues. Germline V lookup: CDR1 MNHEY, CDR2 SVGAGI.